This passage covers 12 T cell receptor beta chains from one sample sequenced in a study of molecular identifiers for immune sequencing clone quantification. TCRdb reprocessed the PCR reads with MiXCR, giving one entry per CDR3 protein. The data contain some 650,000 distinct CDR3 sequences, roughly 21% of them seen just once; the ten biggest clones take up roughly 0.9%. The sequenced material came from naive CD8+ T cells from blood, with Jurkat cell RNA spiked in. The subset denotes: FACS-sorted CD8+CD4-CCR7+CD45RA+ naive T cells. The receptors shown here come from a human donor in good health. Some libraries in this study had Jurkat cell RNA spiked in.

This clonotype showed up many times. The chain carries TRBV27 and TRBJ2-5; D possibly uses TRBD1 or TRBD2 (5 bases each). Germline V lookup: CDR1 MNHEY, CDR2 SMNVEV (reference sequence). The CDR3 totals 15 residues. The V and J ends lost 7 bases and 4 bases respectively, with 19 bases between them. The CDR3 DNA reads TGTGCCAGCAAGGCCCGGGGCCGTTTGGGAGAGACCCAGTACTTC. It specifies CASKARGRLGETQYF.

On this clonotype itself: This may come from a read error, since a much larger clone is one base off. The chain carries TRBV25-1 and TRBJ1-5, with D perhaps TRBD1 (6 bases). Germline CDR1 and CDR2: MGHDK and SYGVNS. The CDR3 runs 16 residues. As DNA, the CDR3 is TGTGCCAGCGGTGAATCGGGCGCGGGGGCGCAACAGCCCCAGCATTTT. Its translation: CASGESGAGAQQPQHF. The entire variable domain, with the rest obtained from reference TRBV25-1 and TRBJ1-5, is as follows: EADIYQTPRYLVIGTGKKITLECSQTMGHDKMYWYQQDPGMELHLIHYSYGVNSTEKGDLSSESTVSRIRTEHFPLTLESARPSHTSQYLCASGESGAGAQQPQHFGDGTRLSIL.

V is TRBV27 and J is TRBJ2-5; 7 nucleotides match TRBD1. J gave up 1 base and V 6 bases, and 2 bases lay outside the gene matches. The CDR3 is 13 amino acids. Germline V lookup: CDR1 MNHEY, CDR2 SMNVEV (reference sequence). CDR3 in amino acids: CASRGTAQETQYF. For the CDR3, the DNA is TGTGCCAGCAGGGGGACAGCCCAAGAGACCCAGTACTTC.

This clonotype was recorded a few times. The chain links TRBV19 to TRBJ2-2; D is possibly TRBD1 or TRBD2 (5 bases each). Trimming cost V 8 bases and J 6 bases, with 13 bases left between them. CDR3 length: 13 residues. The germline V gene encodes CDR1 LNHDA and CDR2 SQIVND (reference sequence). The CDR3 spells CASAGAYAGELFF. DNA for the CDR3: TGTGCCAGTGCCGGGGCTTATGCCGGGGAGCTGTTTTTT.

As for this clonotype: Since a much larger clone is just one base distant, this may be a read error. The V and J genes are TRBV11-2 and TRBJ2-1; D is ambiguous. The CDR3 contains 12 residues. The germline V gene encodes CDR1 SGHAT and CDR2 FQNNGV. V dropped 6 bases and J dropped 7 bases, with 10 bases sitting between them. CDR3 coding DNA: TGTGCCAGCAGGGGCCATGGTAATGAGCAGTTCTTC. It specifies CASRGHGNEQFF.

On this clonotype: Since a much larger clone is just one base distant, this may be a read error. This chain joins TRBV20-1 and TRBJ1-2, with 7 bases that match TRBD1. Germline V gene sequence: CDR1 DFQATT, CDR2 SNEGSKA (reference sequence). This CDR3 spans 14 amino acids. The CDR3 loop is CSARETGRVYGCTF. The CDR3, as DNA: TGCAGTGCTAGAGAGACAGGGAGGGTCTATGGCTGCACCTTC.

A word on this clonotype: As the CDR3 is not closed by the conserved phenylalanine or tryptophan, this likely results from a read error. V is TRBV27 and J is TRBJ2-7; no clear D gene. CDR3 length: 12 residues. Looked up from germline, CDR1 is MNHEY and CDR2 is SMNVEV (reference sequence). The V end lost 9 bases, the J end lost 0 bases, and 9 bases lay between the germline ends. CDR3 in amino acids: CASRPVSYEQYI. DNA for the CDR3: TGTGCCAGTAGACCGGTCTCCTACGAGCAGTACATC.

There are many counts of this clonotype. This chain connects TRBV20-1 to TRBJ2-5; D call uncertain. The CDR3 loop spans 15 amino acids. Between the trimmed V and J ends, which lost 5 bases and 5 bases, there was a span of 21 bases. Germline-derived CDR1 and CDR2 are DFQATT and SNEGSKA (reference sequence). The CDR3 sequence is CSADRELVKRETQYF. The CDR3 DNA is TGCAGTGCTGACCGAGAGTTGGTCAAGAGGGAGACCCAGTACTTC.

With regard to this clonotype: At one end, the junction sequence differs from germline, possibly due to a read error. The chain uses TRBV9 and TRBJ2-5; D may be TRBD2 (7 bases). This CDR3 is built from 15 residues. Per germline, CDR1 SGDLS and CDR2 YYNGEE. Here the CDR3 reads CASGVGGGAQETQYF. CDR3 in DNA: TGTGCCAGCGGCGTAGGAGGGGGGGCACAAGAGACCCAGTACTTC.

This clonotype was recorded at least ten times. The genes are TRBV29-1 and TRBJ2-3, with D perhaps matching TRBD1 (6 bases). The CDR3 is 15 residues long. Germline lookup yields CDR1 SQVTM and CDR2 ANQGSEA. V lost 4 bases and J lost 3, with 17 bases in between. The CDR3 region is CSVAPRQDATDTQYF. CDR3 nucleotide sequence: TGCAGCGTTGCTCCAAGACAGGATGCAACAGATACGCAGTATTTT.

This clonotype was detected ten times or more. In DNA, the CDR3 is TGTGCCTGGAAAGAGCTCAGGGGGTTGGACACTGAAGCTTTCTTT. Translation gives CAWKELRGLDTEAFF. The V and J genes are TRBV30 and TRBJ1-1; 7 bases are a match to TRBD1. Germline CDR1 GTSNPN, CDR2 SVGIG (reference sequence). This CDR3 contains 15 residues. J gave up 3 bases and V 4 bases, and 11 bases lay outside the gene matches.

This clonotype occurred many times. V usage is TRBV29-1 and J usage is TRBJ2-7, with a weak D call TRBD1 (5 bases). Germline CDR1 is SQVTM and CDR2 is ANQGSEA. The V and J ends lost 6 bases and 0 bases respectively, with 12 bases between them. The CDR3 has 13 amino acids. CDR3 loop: CSVKQENSYEQYF. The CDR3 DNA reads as TGCAGCGTAAAACAGGAGAACTCCTACGAGCAGTACTTC.